This T cell receptor (beta chain) was sequenced for a study of cytomegalovirus exposure and HLA in healthy donors. In the PCR, 60 Vbeta and 13 Jbeta primers were used. TCRdb keeps only in-frame clones here, not all; method: immunoSEQ multiplex PCR. This sample has 150,000 to 200,000 clones, with over 60% found just once. The count of this clone is one. The germline CDR1 and CDR2 sequences are LNHDA and SQIVND (reference sequence). V dropped 5 bases and J dropped 2 bases, with 15 bases sitting between them. The CDR3 has 15 amino acids. The clonotype originates from a woman aged 50 to 60 in good health and CMV-seropositive. The rearrangement joins TRBV19 to TRBJ1-1; tentative D call: TRBD1 (5 bases). The sequenced sample was PBMCs. This CDR3 is CASSPIGGANTEAFF. In DNA, the CDR3 is TGTGCCAGTAGTCCTATTGGCGGGGCTAACACTGAAGCTTTCTTT.